One sample yielded the 14 T cell receptor beta chains listed below, sequenced in a study of blood T cell repertoires in COVID-19. Here immunoSEQ multiplex PCR was the method, and the copy in TCRdb shows in-frame clones only, minus some. Of over 150,000 clones listed, 70% to 85% are singletons. Sequenced material: peripheral blood. These receptors all come from a woman in her sixties with acute or convalescent COVID-19.

The chain uses TRBV18 and TRBJ1-1; D not resolved. The germline CDR1 and CDR2 sequences are KGHSH and LQKENI. V dropped 0 bases and J dropped 2 bases, with 13 bases sitting between them. The CDR3 has 16 residues. CDR3 sequence: CASSPPGHSPNTEAFF. CDR3 coding DNA: TGTGCCAGCTCACCACCGGGCCACTCGCCTAACACTGAAGCTTTCTTT.

The chain employs TRBV28 and TRBJ1-2; 7 bases align to TRBD1. With V trimmed by 4 bases and J by 4 bases, 6 bases remained unmatched. CDR1 is MDHEN and CDR2 is SYDVKM in the germline V gene. The CDR3 sequence is 14 residues long. CDR3 sequence: CASSWGQNIYGYTF. The CDR3 DNA follows: TGTGCCAGCAGTTGGGGACAGAACATCTATGGCTACACCTTC.

With respect to this clone: Germline and junction disagree at one end, which may indicate a read error. V is TRBV7-2 and J is TRBJ1-3, with 7 bases that match TRBD1. The CDR3 is made up of 13 amino acids. Per the germline V gene, CDR1 is SGHTA and CDR2 is FQGNSA. The CDR3 loop reads CASSLGEGGPQDF. CDR3 nucleotide sequence: TGTGCCAGCAGCTTAGGGGAAGGGGGCCCCCAAGACTTT. Based on the CDR3 plus reference TRBV7-2 and TRBJ1-3, the full variable domain is GAGVSQSPSNKVTEKGKDVELRCDPISGHTALYWYRQSLGQGLEFLIYFQGNSAPDKSGLPSDRFSAERTGGSVSTLTIQRTQQEDSAVYLCASSLGEGGPQDFGEGSWLTVV.

The rearrangement uses TRBV4-1 and TRBJ1-1; weak D call: TRBD1 (5 bases). V lost 2 bases, J lost 2 bases, and 18 bases lay in between. CDR3 length: 17 amino acids. The germline V gene has CDR1 MGHRA and CDR2 YSYEKL. CDR3 sequence (DNA): TGCGCCAGCAGCCAAAGTAAGGGGTCAGAGCTTAACACTGAAGCTTTCTTT. As protein: CASSQSKGSELNTEAFF.

CDR3 protein: CASSFRLAGGLPYEQYF. The CDR3 coding sequence is TGTGCCAGCAGTTTCCGACTAGCGGGGGGCCTACCCTACGAGCAGTACTTC. The rearrangement joins TRBV6-2 or TRBV6-3 to TRBJ2-7; 13 positions agree with TRBD2. The CDR3 consists of 17 residues. Germline assignment: CDR1 MNHEY and CDR2 SVGEGT. V lost 4 bases, J lost 2 bases, and 8 bases stayed unmatched.

This rearrangement joins TRBV14 to TRBJ2-7; 8 bases are a match to TRBD2. This CDR3 spans 21 amino acids. Germline V gene data show CDR1 as SGHDN and CDR2 as FVKESK. Trimming took 1 base from V and 3 from J; bases not matched to a gene: 23. The CDR3 DNA sequence: TGTGCCAGCAGCCAAGGGAAGGAAACGGCTCCGGGACTAGTCGGTTTCTACGAGCAGTACGTC. Protein product: CASSQGKETAPGLVGFYEQYV.

The V call is TRBV18, the J call TRBJ2-1; 7 bases fit TRBD1. Germline-derived CDR1 and CDR2 are KGHSH and LQKENI. Losses at the gene ends were 5 bases for V and 8 bases for J; bases not matched to a gene: 6. CDR3 length equals 13 residues. In nucleotides, the CDR3 is TGTGCCAGCTCAAATACAGGGGACGATGAGCAGTTCTTC. Protein sequence: CASSNTGDDEQFF.

V usage is TRBV18 and J usage is TRBJ1-3; unclear D gene. The CDR3 runs to 15 residues. Trimming pared 3 bases from V and 3 bases from J, leaving 12 bases between. Germline V CDR1 and CDR2: KGHSH, LQKENI. The CDR3 nucleotides are TGTGCCAGCTCACCCTTGGCACCTGATGGAAACACCATATATTTT. Translated: CASSPLAPDGNTIYF.

The V call is TRBV7-3, the J call TRBJ2-3, with D perhaps matching TRBD2 (7 bases). The CDR3 loop spans 15 amino acids. Trimming stripped 2 bases from V and 6 bases from J, with 15 bases between. Germline CDR1 is SGHTA and CDR2 is FQGTGA. The CDR3 DNA is TGTGCCAGCAGCTTAGGAGGGGGGGACTTGGATACGCAGTATTTT. Translation: CASSLGGGDLDTQYF.

The rearrangement links TRBV2 to TRBJ1-2; D remains unclear. CDR3 length: 14 amino acids. Trimming removed 2 bases from V and 0 bases from J, with 7 bases in between. Germline V CDR1 and CDR2: SNHLY, FYNNEI. In DNA form, the CDR3 reads TGTGCCAGCAGTGAAATGCGGACTAACTATGGCTACACCTTC. It is translated as CASSEMRTNYGYTF.

This clone has more than one count but fewer than ten. The chain has TRBV2 and TRBJ1-2, with 7 bases that match TRBD1. The germline V gene has CDR1 SNHLY and CDR2 FYNNEI. This CDR3 region has 15 residues. After removal of 7 bases from V and 5 bases from J, the junction contained 13 bases not matched to a gene. The CDR3 spells CASTLGRGHRYGYTF. The CDR3 DNA reads as TGTGCCAGCACCCTTGGAAGGGGGCATCGGTATGGCTACACCTTC.

The J gene is TRBJ2-1, the V gene TRBV5-1; 8 bases match TRBD1. Germline assignment: CDR1 SGHRS and CDR2 YFSETQ. This CDR3 spans 16 amino acids. Trimming removed 5 bases from V and 2 bases from J; junction bases left unmatched: 9. CDR3 coding DNA: TGCGCCAGCAGGGAATCCGGGACAGGTGCCTACAATGAGCAGTTCTTC. Translating it yields CASRESGTGAYNEQFF.

The V and J genes are TRBV15 and TRBJ1-4; 9 nucleotides match TRBD1. Unmatched junction bases numbered 0, after V lost 1 base and J lost 0 bases. The CDR3 has 16 amino acids. Germline V gives CDR1 LNHNV, CDR2 YYDKDF (reference sequence). The CDR3 region has the DNA TGTGCCACCAGCAGAGGACAGGGGGCAACTAATGAAAAACTGTTTTTT. It encodes CATSRGQGATNEKLFF.

The chain is built from TRBV7-8 and TRBJ1-3; possible D gene TRBD1, 5 bases. The CDR3 spans 15 residues. Deletions cut 0 bases from V and 1 base from J, with 7 bases between. Germline V lookup: CDR1 SGHVS, CDR2 FQNEAQ. The CDR3 reads CASSLARGSGNTIYF. Here the CDR3 DNA reads TGTGCCAGCAGCTTAGCCCGGGGGTCTGGAAACACCATATATTTT. The variable domain in full, with the rest retrieved from reference TRBV7-8 and TRBJ1-3, is GAGVSQSPRYKVAKRGQDVALRCDPISGHVSLFWYQQALGQGPEFLTYFQNEAQLDKSGLPSDRFFAERPEGSVSTLKIQRTQQEDSAVYLCASSLARGSGNTIYFGEGSWLTVV.